These T cell receptor beta chains were read from a single sample in a study of blood T cells in healthy people across ages. TCRdb reprocessed the 5' RACE reads with MiXCR, giving one entry per CDR3 protein. The sample consists of 800,000 to 950,000 distinct CDR3 sequences, about 37% of them appearing once. Specimen: blood. Receptors originate from a man aged 18 to 35 in good health. Each CDR3 is given without its conserved first and last residue. The order of the fields is V gene, J gene, CDR3 protein.

v_gene: TRBV5-1; j_gene: TRBJ2-1; CDR3aa: ASSGTNLYNEQF
v_gene: TRBV7-9; j_gene: TRBJ1-1; CDR3aa: ASSLLGEANTEAF
v_gene: TRBV29-1; j_gene: TRBJ2-7; CDR3aa: SVEGRGVVEQY
v_gene: TRBV27; j_gene: TRBJ2-1; CDR3aa: ASSLSPSGGYNEQF
v_gene: TRBV6-5; j_gene: TRBJ1-6; CDR3aa: ASSRDNDSPLH
v_gene: TRBV27; j_gene: TRBJ1-5; CDR3aa: ASSTRPNQPQH
v_gene: TRBV20-1; j_gene: TRBJ1-5; CDR3aa: SGGVGNQPQH
v_gene: TRBV20-1; j_gene: TRBJ1-5; CDR3aa: SAVETTNQPQH
v_gene: TRBV5-1; j_gene: TRBJ2-2; CDR3aa: ASSYGTGNTGELF
v_gene: TRBV5-6; j_gene: TRBJ2-5; CDR3aa: ASSQGTVLNQETQY
v_gene: TRBV7-9; j_gene: TRBJ1-4; CDR3aa: ASSGRPGGNEKLF
v_gene: TRBV29-1; j_gene: TRBJ2-3; CDR3aa: SVTATGAEIGGADTQY
v_gene: TRBV20-1; j_gene: TRBJ2-3; CDR3aa: SARVGGVSTDTQY
v_gene: TRBV29-1; j_gene: TRBJ2-7; CDR3aa: SVAASGENYEQY
v_gene: TRBV7-2; j_gene: TRBJ1-2; CDR3aa: ASSLNTVSGYT
v_gene: TRBV7-2; j_gene: TRBJ1-4; CDR3aa: ASSVDRDSRNEKLF
v_gene: TRBV20-1; j_gene: TRBJ2-3; CDR3aa: SAEAGALSTQY
v_gene: TRBV7-9; j_gene: TRBJ2-1; CDR3aa: ASSLGTAYNEQF
v_gene: TRBV6-5; j_gene: TRBJ1-1; CDR3aa: ASSYAYRGDGTEAF
v_gene: TRBV7-2; j_gene: TRBJ2-3; CDR3aa: ASTSTGDTQY
v_gene: TRBV7-9; j_gene: TRBJ2-7; CDR3aa: ASSQFDRPYEQY
v_gene: TRBV7-9; j_gene: TRBJ1-4; CDR3aa: ASSSGGLTNEKLF
v_gene: TRBV20-1; j_gene: TRBJ2-7; CDR3aa: SALRGPIHNEQY
v_gene: TRBV12-3/TRBV12-4; j_gene: TRBJ2-1; CDR3aa: ASSFLTGREQF
v_gene: TRBV4-1; j_gene: TRBJ1-2; CDR3aa: ASSHLGEGTDYGYT
v_gene: TRBV5-1; j_gene: TRBJ2-5; CDR3aa: ASSALSGGQETQY
v_gene: TRBV20-1; j_gene: TRBJ1-6; CDR3aa: SARERPGSLH
v_gene: TRBV2; j_gene: TRBJ1-5; CDR3aa: ASTLRHLSNQPQH
v_gene: TRBV5-5; j_gene: TRBJ1-5; CDR3aa: ASSLPGGNQPQH
v_gene: TRBV6-5; j_gene: TRBJ2-2; CDR3aa: ASSIESGELF
v_gene: TRBV6-5; j_gene: TRBJ2-6; CDR3aa: ASRFSGGSGANVLT
v_gene: TRBV10-3; j_gene: TRBJ2-1; CDR3aa: AISEPAGLAGVFEQF
v_gene: TRBV4-1; j_gene: TRBJ2-1; CDR3aa: ASSQVDEQF
v_gene: TRBV20-1; j_gene: TRBJ1-1; CDR3aa: SARTLEGNTEAF
v_gene: TRBV7-9; j_gene: TRBJ2-3; CDR3aa: ASSPTTEYTDTQY
v_gene: TRBV6-6; j_gene: TRBJ2-7; CDR3aa: ASSPGHTGYEQY